This is a list of T cell receptor beta chains from one sample in a study of vaccination effects on CD4 cells after COVID-19. No antigens are known for them. Only in-frame clones appear in the TCRdb table, and some are missing; sequencing was by immunoSEQ multiplex PCR. The data show over 45,000 clones, with roughly 70% seen just once and approximately 16% held by the top ten. The sequencing used CD4+ T cells from PBMCs cultured with SARS-CoV-2 spike peptides, collected before COVID-19 vaccination. The receptor set was obtained from a human donor who received a COVID-19 vaccine. Each CDR3 is given without its conserved first and last residue. Fields, in order: clone size, D gene, J gene, V gene, CDR3 protein. A D gene is named only where the DNA matches it firmly. Size is stated for part of the rows, as once, few or many counts, or as a class when the clone is expanded.

clone size: NA; D gene: TRBD2; J gene: TRBJ2-7; V gene: TRBV28; CDR3 protein: ASSFSGRFSYEQY
clone size: NA; D gene: NA; J gene: TRBJ2-1; V gene: TRBV2; CDR3 protein: ASRDVRGLAPYNEQF
clone size: NA; D gene: NA; J gene: TRBJ1-1; V gene: TRBV6-5; CDR3 protein: ASLLEGHWKAF
clone size: NA; D gene: TRBD1; J gene: TRBJ1-2; V gene: TRBV7-2; CDR3 protein: ASSLDGTGVVYGYT
clone size: NA; D gene: TRBD1; J gene: TRBJ1-1; V gene: TRBV14; CDR3 protein: ASSPWTGKNTEAF
clone size: NA; D gene: TRBD1; J gene: TRBJ1-5; V gene: TRBV7-8; CDR3 protein: ASSLNGQGYQPQH
clone size: NA; D gene: TRBD1; J gene: TRBJ1-1; V gene: TRBV11-1; CDR3 protein: ASSHHRGSTEAF
clone size: once; D gene: TRBD1; J gene: TRBJ1-2; V gene: TRBV27; CDR3 protein: ASSNRDSRNGYT
clone size: NA; D gene: NA; J gene: TRBJ1-2; V gene: TRBV2; CDR3 protein: ASSEGNTYGYT
clone size: NA; D gene: TRBD1; J gene: TRBJ1-5; V gene: TRBV29-1; CDR3 protein: SVGLGTVSNQPQH
clone size: few; D gene: NA; J gene: TRBJ1-6; V gene: TRBV6-5; CDR3 protein: ASSYAIQGHNSPLH
clone size: NA; D gene: NA; J gene: TRBJ2-3; V gene: TRBV5-6; CDR3 protein: ASSPVAATDTQY
clone size: NA; D gene: NA; J gene: TRBJ2-3; V gene: TRBV11-2; CDR3 protein: ASSLGPERGRDTQY
clone size: NA; D gene: NA; J gene: TRBJ1-2; V gene: TRBV5-6; CDR3 protein: ASSWGPYEGYT
clone size: NA; D gene: NA; J gene: TRBJ2-1; V gene: TRBV5-1; CDR3 protein: ASSQGVGPGNEQF
clone size: NA; D gene: NA; J gene: TRBJ1-5; V gene: TRBV3-1/TRBV3-2; CDR3 protein: ASSPGTPAANQLQH
clone size: NA; D gene: TRBD2; J gene: TRBJ2-1; V gene: TRBV5-1; CDR3 protein: ASSLGGSNEQF
clone size: NA; D gene: NA; J gene: TRBJ1-4; V gene: TRBV27; CDR3 protein: ASGRLVEEKLF
clone size: NA; D gene: TRBD2; J gene: TRBJ2-7; V gene: TRBV3-1/TRBV3-2; CDR3 protein: ASSPSGGSGEQY
clone size: NA; D gene: NA; J gene: TRBJ2-1; V gene: TRBV2; CDR3 protein: ASSEQGPNNEQF
clone size: NA; D gene: NA; J gene: TRBJ2-1; V gene: TRBV11-2; CDR3 protein: ASSPTLGVNEQF
clone size: NA; D gene: TRBD1; J gene: TRBJ1-4; V gene: TRBV5-4; CDR3 protein: ASSPTGADEKLF
clone size: few; D gene: NA; J gene: TRBJ1-3; V gene: TRBV2; CDR3 protein: ASGMTGNTIY
clone size: NA; D gene: TRBD1; J gene: TRBJ1-1; V gene: TRBV29-1; CDR3 protein: SVERGPYTEAF
clone size: NA; D gene: NA; J gene: TRBJ2-2; V gene: TRBV6-1; CDR3 protein: ASSEINGELF
clone size: NA; D gene: NA; J gene: TRBJ2-1; V gene: TRBV7-2; CDR3 protein: ASSLRREQF
clone size: NA; D gene: NA; J gene: TRBJ1-2; V gene: TRBV7-9; CDR3 protein: ASQRGGLDYGYT
clone size: NA; D gene: TRBD1; J gene: TRBJ2-7; V gene: TRBV7-2; CDR3 protein: ASSLAGTGASYEQY
clone size: NA; D gene: NA; J gene: TRBJ2-2; V gene: TRBV18; CDR3 protein: ASSPQGGGVTGELF
clone size: NA; D gene: NA; J gene: TRBJ2-5; V gene: TRBV5-4; CDR3 protein: ASSHNQGSRETQY
clone size: NA; D gene: NA; J gene: TRBJ2-3; V gene: TRBV7-3; CDR3 protein: ASSLASEDTQY
clone size: NA; D gene: NA; J gene: TRBJ2-1; V gene: TRBV11-1; CDR3 protein: ASFTTRGNEQF
clone size: NA; D gene: TRBD2; J gene: TRBJ2-5; V gene: TRBV3-1/TRBV3-2; CDR3 protein: ASSQKAGGQETQY
clone size: NA; D gene: NA; J gene: TRBJ1-5; V gene: TRBV6-5; CDR3 protein: ASLTEYSNQPQH
clone size: few; D gene: NA; J gene: TRBJ1-6; V gene: TRBV6-1; CDR3 protein: ASSDSHGGAKGSPLH
clone size: few; D gene: NA; J gene: TRBJ1-2; V gene: TRBV30; CDR3 protein: AWNGYT
clone size: few; D gene: NA; J gene: TRBJ1-1; V gene: TRBV7-8; CDR3 protein: ASSLRGGTNTEAF
clone size: once; D gene: TRBD1; J gene: TRBJ1-5; V gene: TRBV19; CDR3 protein: ASSIRGLGNQPQH
clone size: once; D gene: NA; J gene: TRBJ2-7; V gene: TRBV7-9; CDR3 protein: ASSLAPGSPWVLYEQY
clone size: NA; D gene: NA; J gene: TRBJ2-1; V gene: TRBV5-4; CDR3 protein: ASSFQGKGENEQF
clone size: NA; D gene: NA; J gene: TRBJ1-1; V gene: TRBV30; CDR3 protein: AWQGGWWTEAF
clone size: many; D gene: NA; J gene: TRBJ1-5; V gene: TRBV28; CDR3 protein: ASSLGRGPSGQPQH
clone size: NA; D gene: NA; J gene: TRBJ2-6; V gene: TRBV19; CDR3 protein: ASSMRESGANVLT
clone size: NA; D gene: TRBD1; J gene: TRBJ2-1; V gene: TRBV4-1; CDR3 protein: ASSRTGGVYNEQF
clone size: few; D gene: NA; J gene: TRBJ1-2; V gene: TRBV3-1/TRBV3-2; CDR3 protein: ASSQEYRTLGGYT
clone size: NA; D gene: TRBD1; J gene: TRBJ1-4; V gene: TRBV7-2; CDR3 protein: ASSARQGAGEKLF
clone size: NA; D gene: NA; J gene: TRBJ2-3; V gene: TRBV9; CDR3 protein: ASSVTPSTDTQY
clone size: NA; D gene: NA; J gene: TRBJ2-7; V gene: TRBV28; CDR3 protein: ATAAIYEQY
clone size: NA; D gene: NA; J gene: TRBJ1-1; V gene: TRBV13; CDR3 protein: ASSFATQGGTEAF
clone size: few; D gene: NA; J gene: TRBJ1-5; V gene: TRBV27; CDR3 protein: ASSLEVRSGQPQH
clone size: NA; D gene: NA; J gene: TRBJ2-1; V gene: TRBV4-1; CDR3 protein: ASSQRSSYNEQF
clone size: NA; D gene: NA; J gene: TRBJ1-1; V gene: TRBV2; CDR3 protein: ASRATLPNTEAF
clone size: NA; D gene: NA; J gene: TRBJ1-2; V gene: TRBV20-1; CDR3 protein: SATGHLGYT
clone size: NA; D gene: NA; J gene: TRBJ2-3; V gene: TRBV18; CDR3 protein: ASSPYSRRGGSDTQY
clone size: NA; D gene: NA; J gene: TRBJ2-6; V gene: TRBV18; CDR3 protein: ASSRDIGDSGANVLT
clone size: NA; D gene: TRBD2; J gene: TRBJ2-2; V gene: TRBV10-3; CDR3 protein: AISPLGGGLSTGELF
clone size: NA; D gene: TRBD2; J gene: TRBJ2-1; V gene: TRBV3-1/TRBV3-2; CDR3 protein: ASSQERLAGRDEQF